This record concerns one T cell receptor (beta chain) sequence. This specimen comes from a study of blood T cell repertoires in COVID-19. Study at large: Samples representing acute and convalescent COVID-19 were sourced from the United States, Italy and Spain.

Per the original methods: Using reference gene primer amplification, nucleated cell counts were estimated. Repertoires were generated with immunoSEQ multiplex PCR, while TCRdb's copy carries only in-frame clones and drops some. V and J calls and clone size are as listed in that table; D and trimming were resolved from the DNA. This table holds 250,000 to 300,000 clones, roughly 89% found once. Trimming left V 3 bases short and J 0 bases short, with 9 bases between. Germline CDR1 is MRHNA and CDR2 is SNTAGT. This CDR3 spans 15 amino acids. The receptor was isolated from a woman under 40 with active or convalescent COVID-19. The rearrangement joins TRBV6-4 to TRBJ1-3, with D possibly being TRBD1 (5 bases). The sample comprised peripheral blood. DNA for the CDR3: TGTGCCAGCAGTGAGCGGACAAACTCTGGAAACACCATATATTTT. Its translation: CASSERTNSGNTIYF.